The clone carrying this TCR beta chain came up once. The entry originates in a study of control samples from healthy donors and cancer patients. Sequencing used immunoSEQ multiplex PCR; TCRdb keeps in-frame clones, though not all of them. The repertoire holds 150,000 to 200,000 clones, approximately 96% seen once, with 0.85% to 1.3% in the top ten. V lost 3 bases and J lost 3, with 8 bases in between. This CDR3 comprises 13 residues. Germline CDR1 ENHRY, CDR2 SYGVKD. The sequence was obtained from a woman in her thirties in good health. This chain uses TRBV10-3 with TRBJ2-5, with D hard to call. Sequenced material: blood. The CDR3 DNA reads as TGTGCCATCAGTGATTTGGCGGAAGAGACCCAGTACTTC. Residues: CAISDLAEETQYF.